This TCR beta chain was captured in a study of T-cell reconstitution after alpha-beta-depleted transplantation in children. Study-wide results and limits: Most T-cell counts and diversity one year after the transplant came from T cells that were newly produced. It was surviving recipient T cells and thymic progenitors that gave some patients high TCRbeta diversity at day 60. Two months or so post-transplant, alpha-beta T cells reportedly derived from several hundred expanded graft clones.

This clonotype was recorded at least ten times. Antigen: not known. The library targeted TCRbeta and was prepared with unique molecular identifiers. From the PCR reads, TCRdb called clonotypes with MiXCR, one entry per CDR3 protein. Of hundreds of thousands of distinct CDR3 sequences listed, around 13% are singletons. CDR1 is MNHEY, CDR2 SMNVEV, per germline (reference sequence). Trimming left V 3 bases short and J 7 bases short, with 12 bases between. This CDR3 comprises 13 residues. Sequencing was performed on PBMCs, taken before TCRalphabeta/CD19-depleted stem cell transplant. The chain recombines TRBV27 with TRBJ1-2; D is unresolved. The sequence came from a girl aged 2 to 9 with congenital amegakaryocytic thrombocytopenia, due to receive a stem cell transplant. The CDR3 spells CASSLTGAGGYTF. CDR3 nucleotides: TGTGCCAGCAGTTTGACCGGTGCAGGTGGCTACACCTTC.